A single T cell receptor beta chain is shown here with its context. These data belong to a study of blood T cell repertoires in COVID-19. The V gene's germline CDR1 is KGHDR and CDR2 SFDVKD. J lost 9 bases, V lost 7 bases, and 15 bases had no gene match. The CDR3 is 17 residues long. Clones were sequenced by immunoSEQ multiplex PCR, and TCRdb holds only the in-frame ones, with some missing. The repertoire holds 140,000 to 150,000 clones, with around four fifths as singletons. This clonotype originated in a woman aged 45-65 years who had recovered from COVID-19. The rearrangement uses TRBV24-1 and TRBJ2-1, with 12 nucleotides matching TRBD2. Sequenced input: PBMCs or T cells enriched from blood (not recorded which). The CDR3 DNA sequence: TGTGCCACCAGCGCTGGACTAGCGGGGATCCTTTATGGTGAGCAGTTCTTC. It translates to CATSAGLAGILYGEQFF.